This note documents a single T cell receptor (beta chain) sequence. The PCR ran on 60 Vbeta and 13 Jbeta primers. Assay: immunoSEQ multiplex PCR; the TCRdb copy retains only in-frame clones and omits some. The sample includes around 100,000 clones, about 70% seen only once; the top ten take approximately 0.9%. Per the germline V gene, CDR1 is LNHDA and CDR2 is SQIVND (reference sequence). The CDR3 totals 13 residues. Trimming cost V 5 bases and J 9 bases; bases outside gene matches: 7. The entry originates in a study of cytomegalovirus exposure and HLA in healthy donors. The sequenced sample was PBMCs. The rearrangement uses TRBV19 and TRBJ1-2, with TRBD1 matching 9 bases. The sequence was collected from a woman in her 30s in good health and CMV-seronegative. The CDR3 spells CASSPPGQGSYTF. CDR3 nucleotide sequence: TGTGCCAGTAGTCCTCCGGGACAGGGAAGCTACACCTTC.